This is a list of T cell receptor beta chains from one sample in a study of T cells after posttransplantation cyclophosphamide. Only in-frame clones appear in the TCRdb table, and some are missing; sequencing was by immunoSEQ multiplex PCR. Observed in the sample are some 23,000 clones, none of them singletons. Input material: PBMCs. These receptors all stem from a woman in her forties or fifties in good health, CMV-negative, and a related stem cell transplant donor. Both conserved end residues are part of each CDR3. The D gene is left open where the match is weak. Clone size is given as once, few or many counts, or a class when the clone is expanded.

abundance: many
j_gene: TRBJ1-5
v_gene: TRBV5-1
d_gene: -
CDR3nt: TGCGCCAGCAGCCAACTGGGGGGTCAGCCCCAGCATTTT
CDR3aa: CASSQLGGQPQHF

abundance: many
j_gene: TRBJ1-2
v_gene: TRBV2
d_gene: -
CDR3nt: TGTGCCAGCAGTGAGATGGTACTACTCTACACCTTC
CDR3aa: CASSEMVLLYTF

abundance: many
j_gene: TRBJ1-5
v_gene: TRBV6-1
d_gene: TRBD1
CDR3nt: TGTGCCAGCAGATGGACAGGGGGGTACCAGGCCCAGCATTTT
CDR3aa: CASRWTGGYQAQHF

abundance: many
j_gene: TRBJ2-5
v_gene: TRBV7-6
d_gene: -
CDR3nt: TGTGCCAGCAGCACTAGACTAGAAGAGACCCAGTACTTC
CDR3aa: CASSTRLEETQYF

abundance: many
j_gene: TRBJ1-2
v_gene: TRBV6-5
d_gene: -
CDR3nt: TGTGCCAGCAGTTACGGGCCTAACTATGGCTACACCTTC
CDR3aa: CASSYGPNYGYTF

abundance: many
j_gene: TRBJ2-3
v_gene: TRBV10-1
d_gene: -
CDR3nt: TGCGCCAGCAGTTGGTATCGTGGGGACTTACTACGCACAGATACGCAGTATTTT
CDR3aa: CASSWYRGDLLRTDTQYF

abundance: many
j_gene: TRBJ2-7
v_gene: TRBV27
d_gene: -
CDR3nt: TGTGCCAGCAGTTTAGGGCCCCACTACGAGCAGTACTTC
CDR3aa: CASSLGPHYEQYF

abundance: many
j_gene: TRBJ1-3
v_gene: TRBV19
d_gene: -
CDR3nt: TGTGCCAGTAGTATACAGGGAATGGGGAGAAACACCATATATTTT
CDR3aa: CASSIQGMGRNTIYF

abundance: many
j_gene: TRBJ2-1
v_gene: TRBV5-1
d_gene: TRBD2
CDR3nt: TGCGCCAGCAGCTTGGACAACGTAGCGGGAGGTTCTTACAATGAGCAGTTCTTC
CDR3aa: CASSLDNVAGGSYNEQFF

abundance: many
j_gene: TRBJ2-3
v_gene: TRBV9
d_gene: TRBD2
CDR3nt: TGTGCCAGCGCACTAGCGGGAGTACCTAGCACAGATACGCAGTATTTT
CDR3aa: CASALAGVPSTDTQYF

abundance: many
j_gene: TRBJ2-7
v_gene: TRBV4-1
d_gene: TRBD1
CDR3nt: TGCGCCAGCACCTTTAGACAGGGGTCCTACGAGCAGTACTTC
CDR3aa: CASTFRQGSYEQYF

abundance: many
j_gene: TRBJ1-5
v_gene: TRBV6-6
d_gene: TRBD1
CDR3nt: TGTGCCAGCAGTGCAAGGGACAGGGGCGATCAGCCCCAGCATTTT
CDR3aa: CASSARDRGDQPQHF

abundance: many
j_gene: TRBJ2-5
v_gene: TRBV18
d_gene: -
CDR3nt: TGTGCCAGCTCACCGGGAACAGGTCCCCAGGAGACCCAGTACTTC
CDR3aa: CASSPGTGPQETQYF

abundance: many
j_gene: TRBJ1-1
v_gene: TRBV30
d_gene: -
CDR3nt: TGTGCCTGGAGTGTAGTTTTAGGACTCACTGAAGCTTTCTTT
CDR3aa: CAWSVVLGLTEAFF

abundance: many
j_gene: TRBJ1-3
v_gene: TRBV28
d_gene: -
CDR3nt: TGTGCCAGCAGTCCGCCATTGGGGGCGGACGGAAACACCATATATTTT
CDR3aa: CASSPPLGADGNTIYF

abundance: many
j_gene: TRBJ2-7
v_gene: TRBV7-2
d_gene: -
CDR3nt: TGTGCCAGCAGCTCGACTAGAGGGGGCTATGTGCAGTACTTC
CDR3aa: CASSSTRGGYVQYF

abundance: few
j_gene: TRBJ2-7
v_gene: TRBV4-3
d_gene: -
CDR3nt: TGCGCCAGCAGCCATCCCAGGGGCACGACCTACGAGCAGTACTTC
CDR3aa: CASSHPRGTTYEQYF

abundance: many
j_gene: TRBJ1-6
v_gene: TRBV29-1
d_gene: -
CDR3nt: TGCAGCGTAGGAACAGGACGATATTCACCCCTCCACTTT
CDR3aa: CSVGTGRYSPLHF

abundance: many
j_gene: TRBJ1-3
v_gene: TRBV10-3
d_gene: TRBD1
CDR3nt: TGTGCCATCAGTGACGTCGGGACAGGCTCTGGAAACACCATATATTTT
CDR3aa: CAISDVGTGSGNTIYF

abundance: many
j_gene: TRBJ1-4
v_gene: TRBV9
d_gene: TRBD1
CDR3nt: TGTGCCAGCAGCGAACAGGGGAGGACTAATGAAAAACTGTTTTTT
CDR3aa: CASSEQGRTNEKLFF

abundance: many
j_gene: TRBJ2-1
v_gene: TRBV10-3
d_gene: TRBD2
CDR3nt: TGTGCCATCACGGGAGGGAGATACAATGAGCAGTTCTTC
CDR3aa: CAITGGRYNEQFF

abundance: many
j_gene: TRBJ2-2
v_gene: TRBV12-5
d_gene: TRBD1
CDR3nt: TGTGCTAGTGGTCGTGGACAGGGTGGCACCGGGGAGCTGTTTTTT
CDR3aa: CASGRGQGGTGELFF

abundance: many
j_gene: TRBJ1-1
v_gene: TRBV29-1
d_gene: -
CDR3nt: TGCAGCGTTGAGGCCGGGACACCAAACACTGAAGCTTTCTTT
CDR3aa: CSVEAGTPNTEAFF